These T cell receptor beta chains were read from a single sample in a study of cytomegalovirus exposure and HLA in healthy donors. Produced via immunoSEQ multiplex PCR; TCRdb's table is partial and in-frame only. The repertoire includes more than 95,000 clones, about 83% of them detected once, and around 5% sits in the top ten. Input material: PBMCs. These receptors came from a man between 18 and 35 years old in good health and CMV-seronegative. Both conserved end residues are part of each CDR3. The order of the fields is clone size, J gene, D gene, V gene, CDR3 protein, CDR3 DNA. A D gene is named only where the DNA matches it firmly. The size field is filled for only some rows; it gives once, few, many or a size class.

clone size: .; J gene: TRBJ1-1; D gene: .; V gene: TRBV9; CDR3 protein: CASSVDGTEAFF; CDR3 DNA: TGTGCCAGCAGCGTAGACGGCACTGAAGCTTTCTTT
clone size: .; J gene: TRBJ1-1; D gene: TRBD1; V gene: TRBV25-1; CDR3 protein: CASTGQAPGAFF; CDR3 DNA: TGTGCCAGCACGGGACAGGCCCCTGGGGCTTTCTTT
clone size: .; J gene: TRBJ2-1; D gene: .; V gene: TRBV6-6; CDR3 protein: CASSYSISDEQFF; CDR3 DNA: TGTGCCAGCAGTTACTCGATTAGTGATGAGCAGTTCTTC
clone size: .; J gene: TRBJ2-7; D gene: .; V gene: TRBV5-1; CDR3 protein: CASSLGRVYEQYF; CDR3 DNA: TGCGCCAGCAGCTTGGGCAGGGTCTACGAGCAGTACTTC
clone size: .; J gene: TRBJ2-2; D gene: .; V gene: TRBV6-5; CDR3 protein: CASSYDTRAGELFF; CDR3 DNA: TGTGCCAGCAGTTACGACACTAGGGCCGGGGAGCTGTTTTTT
clone size: .; J gene: TRBJ2-1; D gene: .; V gene: TRBV5-1; CDR3 protein: CASSYRTAYNEQFF; CDR3 DNA: TGCGCCAGCTCCTATAGGACAGCCTACAATGAGCAGTTCTTC
clone size: .; J gene: TRBJ2-7; D gene: TRBD1; V gene: TRBV5-1; CDR3 protein: CASSLVAGGNYEQYF; CDR3 DNA: TGCGCCAGCAGCTTGGTGGCAGGGGGCAACTACGAGCAGTACTTC
clone size: .; J gene: TRBJ1-1; D gene: .; V gene: TRBV29-1; CDR3 protein: CSVTGNTEAFF; CDR3 DNA: TGCAGCGTCACCGGGAACACTGAAGCTTTCTTT
clone size: .; J gene: TRBJ2-7; D gene: TRBD1; V gene: TRBV7-2; CDR3 protein: CASSPSGDRVYEQYF; CDR3 DNA: TGTGCCAGCAGCCCGTCGGGGGACAGGGTCTACGAGCAGTACTTC
clone size: .; J gene: TRBJ2-7; D gene: TRBD2; V gene: TRBV2; CDR3 protein: CASSALAGVREQYF; CDR3 DNA: TGTGCCAGCAGTGCCCTAGCGGGAGTAAGGGAGCAGTACTTC
clone size: .; J gene: TRBJ1-1; D gene: .; V gene: TRBV7-2; CDR3 protein: CASSLVLGRAAFF; CDR3 DNA: TGTGCCAGCAGCTTAGTTTTAGGCAGGGCGGCTTTCTTT
clone size: once; J gene: TRBJ1-5; D gene: .; V gene: TRBV5-1; CDR3 protein: CASSVEVGNQPQHF; CDR3 DNA: TGCGCCAGCAGCGTAGAGGTTGGCAATCAGCCCCAGCATTTT
clone size: few; J gene: TRBJ1-2; D gene: .; V gene: TRBV5-4; CDR3 protein: CASSLGRGGYGYTF; CDR3 DNA: TGTGCCAGCAGCTTGGGTCGGGGAGGCTATGGCTACACCTTC
clone size: once; J gene: TRBJ1-4; D gene: .; V gene: TRBV7-8; CDR3 protein: CASTTSGRSEKLFF; CDR3 DNA: TGTGCCAGCACCACCTCGGGTCGGTCTGAAAAACTGTTTTTT
clone size: once; J gene: TRBJ1-5; D gene: .; V gene: TRBV7-9; CDR3 protein: CASSPGQGTNQPQHF; CDR3 DNA: TGTGCCAGCAGCCCCGGGCAGGGTACCAATCAGCCCCAGCATTTT
clone size: .; J gene: TRBJ2-7; D gene: .; V gene: TRBV14; CDR3 protein: CASSQDRGMQYF; CDR3 DNA: TGTGCCAGCAGCCAAGATCGGGGGATGCAGTACTTC
clone size: .; J gene: TRBJ1-1; D gene: TRBD1; V gene: TRBV5-1; CDR3 protein: CASSPLGQGDAEAFF; CDR3 DNA: TGCGCCAGCAGCCCCCTGGGACAGGGAGACGCTGAAGCTTTCTTT
clone size: .; J gene: TRBJ1-6; D gene: .; V gene: TRBV5-1; CDR3 protein: CASSNSGFDSPLHF; CDR3 DNA: TGCGCCAGCAGCAATTCAGGGTTTGATTCACCCCTCCACTTT
clone size: once; J gene: TRBJ1-5; D gene: .; V gene: TRBV7-6; CDR3 protein: CASSPYPGNQPQHF; CDR3 DNA: TGTGCCAGCAGCCCCTACCCTGGCAATCAGCCCCAGCATTTT
clone size: .; J gene: TRBJ1-4; D gene: .; V gene: TRBV2; CDR3 protein: CATEGGNEKLFF; CDR3 DNA: TGTGCCACTGAGGGCGGTAATGAAAAACTGTTTTTT
clone size: once; J gene: TRBJ2-5; D gene: TRBD2; V gene: TRBV9; CDR3 protein: CASSVVGGETQYF; CDR3 DNA: TGTGCCAGCAGCGTAGTGGGAGGGGAGACCCAGTACTTC
clone size: .; J gene: TRBJ2-7; D gene: TRBD2; V gene: TRBV29-1; CDR3 protein: CSVSTSGSGEQYF; CDR3 DNA: TGCAGCGTTTCGACTAGCGGGAGCGGCGAGCAGTACTTC
clone size: .; J gene: TRBJ2-5; D gene: .; V gene: TRBV4-2; CDR3 protein: CASSQGGKTSRETQYF; CDR3 DNA: TGTGCCAGCAGCCAAGGCGGAAAGACGTCGCGGGAGACCCAGTACTTC
clone size: .; J gene: TRBJ1-6; D gene: .; V gene: TRBV9; CDR3 protein: CASSDTTGSWNSPLHF; CDR3 DNA: TGTGCCAGCAGCGACACCACAGGGTCATGGAATTCACCCCTCCACTTT
clone size: .; J gene: TRBJ2-1; D gene: .; V gene: TRBV6-1; CDR3 protein: CASSEETGLGQFF; CDR3 DNA: TGTGCCAGCAGTGAAGAAACAGGCCTTGGGCAGTTCTTC
clone size: .; J gene: TRBJ1-2; D gene: .; V gene: TRBV14; CDR3 protein: CASSPYRANYGYTF; CDR3 DNA: TGTGCCAGCAGCCCATACAGGGCTAACTATGGCTACACCTTC
clone size: .; J gene: TRBJ1-1; D gene: .; V gene: TRBV4-2; CDR3 protein: CASSQEGLRNTEAFF; CDR3 DNA: TGTGCCAGCAGCCAAGAGGGGCTAAGGAACACTGAAGCTTTCTTT
clone size: .; J gene: TRBJ2-7; D gene: TRBD2; V gene: TRBV7-6; CDR3 protein: CASSLGSLAGTSYEQYF; CDR3 DNA: TGTGCCAGCAGCTTAGGGTCGCTAGCGGGGACCTCCTACGAGCAGTACTTC
clone size: .; J gene: TRBJ1-1; D gene: .; V gene: TRBV19; CDR3 protein: CASSTGSEAFF; CDR3 DNA: TGTGCCAGTAGTACAGGGTCTGAAGCTTTCTTT
clone size: few; J gene: TRBJ1-6; D gene: .; V gene: TRBV15; CDR3 protein: CATSRGQEGSPLHF; CDR3 DNA: TGTGCCACCAGCAGAGGACAGGAAGGATCACCCCTCCACTTT
clone size: once; J gene: TRBJ2-3; D gene: .; V gene: TRBV6-1; CDR3 protein: CASSERGGARADTQYF; CDR3 DNA: TGTGCCAGCAGTGAAAGGGGGGGGGCCCGCGCAGATACGCAGTATTTT
clone size: .; J gene: TRBJ1-1; D gene: .; V gene: TRBV7-6; CDR3 protein: CASSPTGGTEAFF; CDR3 DNA: TGTGCCAGCAGCCCTACCGGGGGCACTGAAGCTTTCTTT
clone size: .; J gene: TRBJ2-1; D gene: .; V gene: TRBV27; CDR3 protein: CASSLSGAHEQFF; CDR3 DNA: TGTGCCAGCAGTTTATCAGGGGCCCATGAGCAGTTCTTC
clone size: .; J gene: TRBJ1-2; D gene: TRBD1; V gene: TRBV4-2; CDR3 protein: CASSHPNTGAPSGYTF; CDR3 DNA: TGTGCCAGCAGCCATCCCAACACAGGGGCCCCCAGTGGCTACACCTTC
clone size: .; J gene: TRBJ2-2; D gene: TRBD2; V gene: TRBV9; CDR3 protein: CASSVSLADHIAGELFF; CDR3 DNA: TGTGCCAGCAGCGTCTCCCTAGCGGATCATATCGCCGGGGAGCTGTTTTTT
clone size: .; J gene: TRBJ2-5; D gene: .; V gene: TRBV20-1; CDR3 protein: CSARAGETQYF; CDR3 DNA: TGCAGTGCTAGAGCCGGGGAGACCCAGTACTTC
clone size: .; J gene: TRBJ1-1; D gene: TRBD1; V gene: TRBV5-1; CDR3 protein: CASGTGGLQGTEAFF; CDR3 DNA: TGCGCCAGCGGGACAGGGGGACTCCAGGGGACTGAAGCTTTCTTT
clone size: .; J gene: TRBJ1-5; D gene: .; V gene: TRBV6-5; CDR3 protein: CASSYRKQGNQPQHF; CDR3 DNA: TGTGCCAGCAGTTACCGCAAACAGGGAAATCAGCCCCAGCATTTT
clone size: .; J gene: TRBJ2-7; D gene: TRBD2; V gene: TRBV30; CDR3 protein: CAWSGGGAGSEQYF; CDR3 DNA: TGTGCCTGGAGCGGCGGGGGGGCAGGTAGCGAGCAGTACTTC
clone size: .; J gene: TRBJ2-3; D gene: .; V gene: TRBV30; CDR3 protein: CAFSTGQNTDTQYF; CDR3 DNA: TGTGCCTTTTCCACAGGACAGAACACAGATACGCAGTATTTT
clone size: .; J gene: TRBJ2-2; D gene: .; V gene: TRBV6-1; CDR3 protein: CASSEMTASGELFF; CDR3 DNA: TGTGCCAGCAGTGAAATGACAGCCTCCGGGGAGCTGTTTTTT
clone size: .; J gene: TRBJ1-5; D gene: .; V gene: TRBV7-2; CDR3 protein: CASSLGGGGNQPQHF; CDR3 DNA: TGTGCCAGCAGCTTAGGCGGAGGGGGCAATCAGCCCCAGCATTTT
clone size: .; J gene: TRBJ2-3; D gene: TRBD2; V gene: TRBV6-6; CDR3 protein: CASRTSGTSTDTQYF; CDR3 DNA: TGTGCCAGCCGGACTAGCGGGACTAGCACAGATACGCAGTATTTT
clone size: few; J gene: TRBJ1-5; D gene: .; V gene: TRBV25-1; CDR3 protein: CASSGASQPQHF; CDR3 DNA: TGTGCCAGCAGTGGAGCAAGTCAGCCCCAGCATTTT
clone size: .; J gene: TRBJ2-1; D gene: TRBD1; V gene: TRBV9; CDR3 protein: CASSANRGRRNEQFF; CDR3 DNA: TGTGCCAGCAGCGCGAACAGGGGTAGGAGGAATGAGCAGTTCTTC
clone size: .; J gene: TRBJ2-1; D gene: .; V gene: TRBV2; CDR3 protein: CASSESPPTYNEQFF; CDR3 DNA: TGTGCCAGCAGTGAATCCCCTCCTACCTACAATGAGCAGTTCTTC
clone size: .; J gene: TRBJ2-2; D gene: TRBD2; V gene: TRBV13; CDR3 protein: CASSFMTSGSTGELFF; CDR3 DNA: TGTGCCAGCAGCTTCATGACTAGCGGGAGTACCGGGGAGCTGTTTTTT
clone size: .; J gene: TRBJ1-6; D gene: TRBD1; V gene: TRBV2; CDR3 protein: CASRHRDRQYNSPLHF; CDR3 DNA: TGTGCCAGCAGGCACCGGGACAGGCAATATAATTCACCCCTCCACTTT
clone size: .; J gene: TRBJ2-1; D gene: TRBD2; V gene: TRBV4-2; CDR3 protein: CASSLPGLAGGLNNEQFF; CDR3 DNA: TGTGCCAGCAGCCTTCCGGGACTAGCGGGAGGGCTTAACAATGAGCAGTTCTTC
clone size: .; J gene: TRBJ2-3; D gene: TRBD2; V gene: TRBV27; CDR3 protein: CATSGGAYRTDTQYF; CDR3 DNA: TGTGCCACCAGCGGGGGGGCCTATAGAACAGATACGCAGTATTTT